Presented here are 14 T cell receptor beta chains from one specimen sequenced in a study of T cell repertoires in cytomegalovirus infection. Their recognized antigens are unknown. TCRdb analysed the reads with MiXCR anew, one entry per CDR3 protein. The table shows around 750,000 distinct CDR3 sequences, with roughly 33% occurring only once. Sample: cultured CD8+ T cells from PBMCs, taken from culture after CMV antigen stimulation. The receptors here all came from a human donor in good health (CMV status not recorded). Some clones in this sample may be carry-over from other donors' samples.

In this sample, this clonotype turned up many times. The chain employs TRBV7-8 and TRBJ2-3, with 9 bases matching TRBD2. In germline, CDR1 is SGHVS, CDR2 FQNEAQ. J lost 4 bases, V lost 0 bases, and 8 bases had no gene match. The CDR3 consists of 17 residues. CDR3 in amino acids: CASSLAMAGGPPDTQYF. The DNA of the CDR3 is TGTGCCAGCAGCTTAGCGATGGCGGGGGGGCCCCCAGATACGCAGTATTTT.

This clonotype turned up a few times. The V gene is TRBV20-1, the J gene TRBJ1-2, with a weak D call TRBD1 (6 bases). This CDR3 is 16 amino acids long. V was clipped by 3 bases and J by 4 bases, with 21 bases between them. Germline V CDR1 and CDR2: DFQATT, SNEGSKA (reference sequence). DNA of the CDR3: TGCAGTGCTAGGGGTAGTTCCCGGGTACAGGGCTATGGCTACACCTTC. Its protein product is CSARGSSRVQGYGYTF.

J is TRBJ2-7 and V is TRBV7-9; TRBD1 is a possible D gene (6 bases). CDR3 length: 15 amino acids. Trimming removed 0 bases from V and 3 bases from J, with 12 bases in between. The germline gives CDR1 SEHNR, CDR2 FQNEAQ (reference sequence). The DNA of the CDR3 is TGTGCCAGCAGCTTAGCGAGGGCAGGGGACTACGAGCAGTACGTC. Its translation is CASSLARAGDYEQYV.

V and J are TRBV6-8 and TRBJ2-1, with D unclear. This CDR3 comprises 15 residues. Germline CDR1 is MNHGY and CDR2 is SAAAGT. V gave up 6 bases and J gave up 0 bases, with 12 bases separating them. In nucleotides, the CDR3 is TGTGCCAGCAGACCCGGGCCTAGCTCCTACAATGAGCAGTTCTTC. Protein product: CASRPGPSSYNEQFF.

This clonotype occurred a few times. The chain recombines TRBV7-6 with TRBJ2-7, with D possibly being TRBD2 (7 bases). Germline V gene lookup returns CDR1 SGHVS and CDR2 FNYEAQ. The germline V and J ends were trimmed by 10 bases and 2 bases, with 18 bases remaining between them. CDR3 size: 14 residues. Written as DNA, the CDR3 is TGTGCCACCTCGGGGGGCCGTCATCCCTACGAGCAGTACTTC. It yields the protein CATSGGRHPYEQYF.

This clonotype showed up just a few times. The chain uses TRBV7-9 and TRBJ1-2; 8 positions agree with TRBD1. The CDR3 runs 15 residues. Losses at the gene ends were 5 bases for V and 4 bases for J; bases not matched to a gene: 9. Germline CDR1 is SEHNR and CDR2 is FQNEAQ (reference sequence). In nucleotides, the CDR3 is TGTGCCAGCAGCGCCCCCGGACAGGGCGTCTATGGCTACACCTTC. Amino acid sequence: CASSAPGQGVYGYTF.

Comment on this clonotype: The junction and the germline gene differ at one end; a read error may be behind it. The chain joins TRBV6-6 to TRBJ2-1, with 7 bases lining up with TRBD2. Germline V gene sequence: CDR1 MNHNY, CDR2 SVGAGI (reference sequence). The CDR3 runs 15 residues. The CDR3, as DNA: TGTGCCAGCAGTTACGGAGCGGGGACCCACAATGAGCAGTTATTC. It specifies CASSYGAGTHNEQLF.

The chain links TRBV11-2 to TRBJ2-5; D remains ambiguous. Deletions cut 2 bases from V and 3 bases from J, with 13 bases between. CDR1 is SGHAT, CDR2 FQNNGV, per germline. This CDR3 is built from 15 residues. Written as DNA, the CDR3 is TGTGCCAGCAGCTTATTCCCCCGTCCCGAAGAGACCCAGTACTTC. Amino acids: CASSLFPRPEETQYF. The full variable domain, completed using reference TRBV11-2 and TRBJ2-5, is EAGVAQSPRYKIIEKRQSVAFWCNPISGHATLYWYQQILGQGPKLLIQFQNNGVVDDSQLPKDRFSAERLKGVDSTLKIQPAKLEDSAVYLCASSLFPRPEETQYFGPGTRLLVL.

This chain joins TRBV27 and TRBJ2-7; perhaps TRBD2 as D (5 bases). The V gene lost 4 bases and the J gene lost 11 bases, with 15 bases spanning the gap. This CDR3 contains 12 residues. Germline-derived CDR1 and CDR2 are MNHEY and SMNVEV (reference sequence). The DNA for the CDR3 is TGTGCCAGCAGTTACAGCGGTTTTGAGAAGTACTTC. Its protein is CASSYSGFEKYF.

There are a few counts of this clonotype. The V call is TRBV7-9, the J call TRBJ2-2; possible D gene TRBD2, 6 bases. CDR1 and CDR2 (germline): SEHNR, FQNEAQ (reference sequence). V dropped 1 base and J dropped 4 bases, with 10 bases sitting between them. The CDR3 is 15 residues long. The CDR3 DNA sequence: TGTGCCAGCAGCTTAGTAGCGGCAGTCACCGGGGAGCTGTTTTTT. Amino acids: CASSLVAAVTGELFF.

This chain joins TRBV7-3 and TRBJ2-3; tentatively, D is TRBD2 (6 bases). Between the trimmed V and J ends, which lost 1 base and 2 bases, there was a span of 13 bases. The V gene's germline CDR1 is SGHTA and CDR2 FQGTGA. This CDR3 contains 16 residues. CDR3 sequence: CASSLNRERSTDTQYF. The CDR3 bases are TGTGCCAGCAGCTTAAACCGGGAGCGGTCCACAGATACGCAGTATTTT.

This clonotype was counted only a few times. This chain links TRBV6-8 with TRBJ2-7, with a weak D call TRBD2 (5 bases). V dropped 0 bases and J dropped 5 bases, with 17 bases sitting between them. Looked up from germline, CDR1 is MNHGY and CDR2 is SAAAGT. The CDR3 is 16 amino acids. CDR3 coding DNA: TGTGCCAGCAGTTACTCGATGGCTAGCACAGTAGACGAGCAGTACTTC. Its protein is CASSYSMASTVDEQYF.

V gene TRBV4-1 combines with J gene TRBJ1-5; D is unclear. V lost 0 bases to trimming and J lost 7 bases, with 7 bases between them. CDR1 and CDR2 from the germline V gene are MGHRA and YSYEKL. This CDR3 spans 13 amino acids. CDR3 sequence: CASSQEKGQPQHF. For the CDR3, the DNA is TGCGCCAGCAGCCAAGAAAAGGGCCAGCCCCAGCATTTT.

On this clonotype itself: Relative to the germline gene, one junction end is altered; a read error may explain this. The rearrangement links TRBV7-2 to TRBJ1-1; D may be TRBD1 (5 bases). The CDR3 runs 12 residues. Germline V CDR1 and CDR2: SGHTA, FQGNSA. CDR3 sequence (DNA): TGTGCCAGCAGCTTTTCGGACACTGACGCTTTCTTT. The encoded protein is CASSFSDTDAFF.